These 6 T cell receptor beta chains originate from one sample sequenced in a study of CD8+ T cells in alopecia areata. Documented treatment: oral pan-JAK inhibitor, 5-10 mg twice daily. RNA was isolated and reverse transcribed to cDNA, the sequencing template. Sequencing was performed with immunoSEQ multiplex PCR; in TCRdb, only in-frame clones are kept and a portion is missing. The sample has 200,000 to 250,000 clones; 64% are singletons. The sample in question was CD4+ T cells sorted from blood, obtained at week 4, from a patient treated with tofacitinib. Every receptor here comes from a human donor with alopecia areata.

The rearrangement joins TRBV7-9 to TRBJ1-2; tentatively, D is TRBD1 (6 bases). The CDR3 is made up of 12 amino acids. Germline V gives CDR1 SEHNR, CDR2 FQNEAQ (reference sequence). Here the CDR3 DNA reads TGTGCAGGTGGGGGCAGCGATTACGGCTACACCTTC. Protein product: CAGGGSDYGYTF.

This clone was seen more than once but under ten times. The J gene is TRBJ1-2, the V gene TRBV2, with D unresolved. V was trimmed by 1 base and J by 0 bases, leaving 15 bases between them. Germline lookup yields CDR1 SNHLY and CDR2 FYNNEI. This CDR3 is 17 amino acids long. In nucleotides, the CDR3 is TGTGCCAGCAGTGAAGGGAATATCGGCTCTTCTAACTATGGCTACACCTTC. Translated: CASSEGNIGSSNYGYTF.

The rearrangement uses TRBV12-5 and TRBJ2-7; 7 nucleotides align to TRBD1. V was clipped by 1 base and J by 3 bases; unmatched bases: 0. From germline, CDR1 is LGHNT and CDR2 FRNRAP. The CDR3 loop spans 13 amino acids. The CDR3 nucleotides read TGTGCTAGTGGTTTGGCAGGGGGCTACGAGCAGTACTTC. Translated, it gives CASGLAGGYEQYF. Complete variable domain (other parts from reference TRBV12-5 and TRBJ2-7): DARVTQTPRHKVTEMGQEVTMRCQPILGHNTVFWYRQTMMQGLELLAYFRNRAPLDDSGMPKDRFSAEMPDATLATLKIQPSEPRDSAVYFCASGLAGGYEQYFGPGTRLTVT.

The chain joins TRBV5-6 to TRBJ1-2; 7 bases match TRBD1. The length of the CDR3 is 13 residues. V shed 4 bases and J 8 bases; nucleotides not matched to a gene: 8. The germline gives CDR1 SGHDT, CDR2 YYEEEE. CDR3 region: CASSLLRGHGYTF. The CDR3 bases are TGTGCCAGCAGCCTATTAAGGGGGCACGGCTACACCTTC.

The chain has TRBV25-1 and TRBJ2-5; 7 nucleotides align to TRBD1. The V segment lost 7 bases and the J segment 5 bases; nucleotides outside the gene matches: 10. The CDR3 runs to 14 residues. Germline V gene sequence: CDR1 MGHDK, CDR2 SYGVNS. CDR3: CASKIGTVFETQYF. The DNA of the CDR3 is TGTGCCAGCAAAATCGGGACAGTTTTCGAGACCCAGTACTTC.

The chain has TRBV15 and TRBJ2-5; D might be TRBD1 (6 bases). Looked up from germline, CDR1 is LNHNV and CDR2 is YYDKDF (reference sequence). The length of the CDR3 is 14 residues. Trimming pared 1 base from V and 5 bases from J, leaving 11 bases between. The CDR3 loop reads CATSRGDTGETQYF. The CDR3 region has the DNA TGTGCCACCAGCAGAGGGGACACTGGGGAGACCCAGTACTTC. Supplemented by reference TRBV15 and TRBJ2-5, the full variable domain reads DAMVIQNPRYQVTQFGKPVTLSCSQTLNHNVMYWYQQKSSQAPKLLFHYYDKDFNNEADTPDNFQSRRPNTSFCFLDIRSPGLGDTAMYLCATSRGDTGETQYFGPGTRLLVL.